Given below is one T cell receptor (beta chain) in context. The antigen is not known. These data originate in a study of PD-1 blockade in classical Hodgkin lymphoma. The study's findings and limits: Diversity in CD4+ TCRs, unlike that measured in CD8+ TCRs, had risen significantly by C4D1.

V lost 5 bases to trimming and J lost 1 base; unmatched junction nucleotides: 13. The CDR3 consists of 18 residues. The germline V gene has CDR1 SGHTA and CDR2 FQGNSA. All the patients suffered relapse after autologous stem cell transplantation, and brentuximab vedotin exposure differed. Generated by immunoSEQ multiplex PCR, the TCRdb table keeps only in-frame clones and is missing some. The sample yields fewer than 20,000 clones, 70% to 85% seen once. The sequenced sample was peripheral blood mononuclear cells (PBMCs), obtained at baseline. V usage is TRBV7-2 and J usage is TRBJ1-4; 7 positions agree with TRBD1. This TCR came from a human donor with classical Hodgkin lymphoma. CDR3 bases: TGTGCCAGCAGCGACGTACTGAGGGGGCTGGTAACTAATGAAAAACTGTTTTTT. Its protein is CASSDVLRGLVTNEKLFF.